Each of the 27 T cell receptor beta chains below was sequenced from the same sample in a study of T cell responses to AZD1222 COVID-19 vaccine. Method: immunoSEQ multiplex PCR; TCRdb's copy keeps in-frame clones and lacks some. The data hold 130,000 to 150,000 clones, with 82% observed a single time. This specimen was peripheral blood, taken on day 0 of MenACWY control vaccination. The receptor source for this set is an adult in good health.

In DNA form, the CDR3 reads TGTGCCACCAGTGGCTTAGATACGCAGTATTTT. Its translation: CATSGLDTQYF. This chain connects TRBV24-1 to TRBJ2-3; D gene uncertain. Germline V lookup: CDR1 KGHDR, CDR2 SFDVKD. V was trimmed by 5 bases and J by 5 bases, leaving 4 bases between them. The CDR3 loop spans 11 amino acids.

The chain carries TRBV4-1 and TRBJ2-7; D is tentatively TRBD1 or TRBD2 (5 bases each). CDR3 size: 14 residues. The germline CDR1 and CDR2 sequences are MGHRA and YSYEKL. With 4 bases removed from V and 0 bases from J, the gap between germline ends came to 10 bases. CDR3 protein: CASSRRENSYEQYV. CDR3 coding DNA: TGCGCCAGCAGCCGCAGGGAGAACTCCTACGAGCAGTACGTC.

This clone has a single count. The rearrangement joins TRBV15 to TRBJ2-1, with D possibly matching TRBD1 (6 bases). The germline V gene has CDR1 LNHNV and CDR2 YYDKDF (reference sequence). This CDR3 has 16 amino acids. V dropped 1 base and J dropped 0 bases, with 10 bases sitting between them. For the CDR3, the DNA is TGTGCCACCAGCAGAGGAACAGGGAGCTCCTACAATGAGCAGTTCTTC. This encodes CATSRGTGSSYNEQFF.

This clone was recorded once. The chain combines TRBV4-1 with TRBJ2-3; 8 positions agree with TRBD2. Germline V gene data show CDR1 as MGHRA and CDR2 as YSYEKL. Trimming removed 0 bases from V and 1 base from J; junction bases left unmatched: 9. The CDR3 runs 18 residues. DNA for the CDR3: TGCGCCAGCAGCCAAGATTCTCGGTGGCGGGGGGGCACAGATACGCAGTATTTT. Translated, it gives CASSQDSRWRGGTDTQYF.

CDR3 sequence: CASSSGTSGGNTGELFF. The CDR3 nucleotides are TGTGCCAGCAGCTCGGGGACTAGCGGGGGGAACACCGGGGAGCTGTTTTTT. The chain recombines TRBV5-5 with TRBJ2-2, with TRBD2 matching over 14 bases. V gave up 3 bases and J gave up 1 base; unmatched junction bases: 2. The germline V gene encodes CDR1 SGHKS and CDR2 YYEKEE (reference sequence). CDR3 size: 17 residues. Looking up the rest from reference TRBV5-5 and TRBJ2-2 gives the full variable domain: DAGVTQSPTHLIKTRGQQVTLRCSPISGHKSVSWYQQVLGQGPQFIFQYYEKEERGRGNFPDRFSARQFPNYSSELNVNALLLGDSALYLCASSSGTSGGNTGELFFGEGSRLTVL.

The rearrangement joins TRBV4-1 to TRBJ1-1; D gene ambiguous. Germline CDR1 MGHRA, CDR2 YSYEKL. V was cut by 4 bases and J by 3 bases, with 15 bases left in between. The CDR3 covers 15 residues. Here the CDR3 DNA reads TGCGCCAGCAGCCCCCGCTCGGGCCCGGACACTGAAGCTTTCTTT. Its translation is CASSPRSGPDTEAFF.

This chain uses TRBV5-5 with TRBJ1-3; D is possibly TRBD1 (5 bases). Germline CDR1 and CDR2: SGHKS and YYEKEE (reference sequence). V was pared by 2 bases and J by 0 bases, with 15 bases between. The CDR3 sequence is 17 residues long. CDR3: CASSLTAGRASGNTIYF. The CDR3 DNA follows: TGTGCCAGCAGCTTAACTGCAGGGAGGGCCTCTGGAAACACCATATATTTT. Full variable domain (rest looked up from reference TRBV5-5 and TRBJ1-3): DAGVTQSPTHLIKTRGQQVTLRCSPISGHKSVSWYQQVLGQGPQFIFQYYEKEERGRGNFPDRFSARQFPNYSSELNVNALLLGDSALYLCASSLTAGRASGNTIYFGEGSWLTVV.

The rearrangement links TRBV7-3 to TRBJ2-1, with a possible D match to TRBD1 (5 bases). The CDR3 spans 16 residues. Germline lookup yields CDR1 SGHTA and CDR2 FQGTGA. Trimming left V 6 bases short and J 0 bases short, with 15 bases between. This CDR3 reads CASRSHGQSSYNEQFF. Written as DNA, the CDR3 is TGTGCCAGCAGGTCACACGGACAAAGCTCCTACAATGAGCAGTTCTTC. The whole variable domain, filled in from reference TRBV7-3 and TRBJ2-1, reads GAGVSQTPSNKVTEKGKYVELRCDPISGHTALYWYRQSLGQGPEFLIYFQGTGAADDSGLPNDRFFAVRPEGSVSTLKIQRTERGDSAVYLCASRSHGQSSYNEQFFGPGTRLTVL.

The chain has TRBV29-1 and TRBJ1-1; D may be TRBD1 (6 bases). Germline assignment: CDR1 SQVTM and CDR2 ANQGSEA. Deletions cut 7 bases from V and 3 bases from J, with 12 bases between. CDR3 length: 12 amino acids. The CDR3 sequence: CSGGGLYTEAFF. The CDR3 nucleotides are TGCAGCGGAGGGGGGTTGTACACTGAAGCTTTCTTT. The variable domain in full, completed from reference TRBV29-1 and TRBJ1-1, reads SAVISQKPSRDICQRGTSLTIQCQVDSQVTMMFWYRQQPGQSLTLIATANQGSEATYESGFVIDKFPISRPNLTFSTLTVSNMSPEDSSIYLCSGGGLYTEAFFGQGTRLTVV.

This chain connects TRBV6-5 to TRBJ2-7; D is undetermined. Trimming left V 5 bases short and J 3 bases short, with 11 bases between. Germline V gene sequence: CDR1 MNHEY, CDR2 SVGAGI. This CDR3 spans 13 amino acids. This CDR3 is CASSPGGDYEQYV. The CDR3 DNA follows: TGTGCCAGCAGTCCGGGCGGTGACTACGAGCAGTACGTC.

The rearrangement links TRBV27 to TRBJ2-1; D is unclear. Germline V lookup: CDR1 MNHEY, CDR2 SMNVEV (reference sequence). Trimming took 3 bases from V and 0 from J, leaving 3 bases between them. The CDR3 is 13 residues long. The CDR3 region has the DNA TGTGCCAGCAGTTTGTACTCCTACAATGAGCAGTTCTTC. It codes for CASSLYSYNEQFF.

This clone was seen once. The rearrangement uses TRBV5-4 and TRBJ2-3, with 9 bases lining up with TRBD2. Germline V gene data show CDR1 as SGHNT and CDR2 as YYREEE (reference sequence). The CDR3 has 16 residues. V was pared by 4 bases and J by 1 base, with 7 bases of the junction left unmatched. The CDR3 DNA reads as TGTGCCAGCAGCCCAGTCGCGGGGGGGGGCACAGATACGCAGTATTTT. This gives the protein CASSPVAGGGTDTQYF.

Comment on this clone: In the same sample, other DNA sequences code for this CDR3. The CDR3 DNA reads TGTGCCAGCAGCTCGGGGGGCGATGAGCAGTTCTTC. Translation gives CASSSGGDEQFF. This rearrangement joins TRBV11-2 to TRBJ2-1; tentative D call: TRBD2 (7 bases). The V end lost 4 bases, the J end lost 8 bases, and 9 bases lay between the germline ends. This CDR3 has 12 residues. From germline, CDR1 is SGHAT and CDR2 FQNNGV.

The gene calls are TRBV5-1 and TRBJ2-6; D gene ambiguous. The CDR3 has 13 amino acids. Trimming took off 2 bases at V and 1 base at J, with 1 base between the two ends. CDR1 and CDR2 (germline): SGHRS, YFSETQ. This CDR3 is CASSFSGANVLTF. DNA for the CDR3: TGCGCCAGCAGCTTTTCTGGGGCCAACGTCCTGACTTTC.

This chain connects TRBV3-1 (or the pseudogene TRBV3-2) to TRBJ1-2, with D uncertain. V lost 0 bases, J lost 0 bases, and 5 bases lay in between. In germline, CDR1 is LGHDT, CDR2 YNNKEL (reference sequence). CDR3 length: 14 amino acids. This chain's CDR3 is CASSQDSANYGYTF. The CDR3 coding sequence is TGTGCCAGCAGCCAAGATTCCGCTAACTATGGCTACACCTTC.

The gene calls are TRBV30 and TRBJ2-1; D is ambiguous. This CDR3 comprises 12 residues. V shed 0 bases and J shed 10 bases, with 10 bases lying between them. Germline assignment: CDR1 GTSNPN and CDR2 SVGIG (reference sequence). The CDR3 sequence is CAWSVTPVEQFF. The CDR3 bases are TGTGCCTGGAGTGTAACACCCGTAGAGCAGTTCTTC.

This chain joins TRBV11-1 and TRBJ1-2, with D tentatively TRBD1 (6 bases). This CDR3 spans 13 amino acids. CDR1 and CDR2 (germline): SGHAT, FQDESV (reference sequence). V was trimmed by 1 base and J by 8 bases, leaving 11 bases between them. The CDR3 region is CASSLGTGLGYTF. The CDR3 DNA follows: TGTGCCAGCAGCTTAGGAACAGGGCTCGGCTACACCTTC.

The chain's CDR3 is CASSLQGRGTQYF. The CDR3 nucleotides read TGTGCCAGCAGCTTACAGGGGCGAGGAACCCAGTACTTC. This chain connects TRBV7-9 to TRBJ2-5; tentative D call: TRBD1 (6 bases). Germline V gene data show CDR1 as SEHNR and CDR2 as FQNEAQ (reference sequence). V lost 2 bases, J lost 8 bases, and 12 bases lay in between. The CDR3 totals 13 residues.

The chain links TRBV6-5 to TRBJ1-1; D is unclear. There are 14 residues in the CDR3. V was shortened by 0 bases and J by 5 bases, with 10 bases between the two germline ends. From germline, CDR1 is MNHEY and CDR2 SVGAGI. In nucleotides, the CDR3 is TGTGCCAGCAGTTACTCGATAATAGGTACTGAAGCTTTCTTT. Translation gives CASSYSIIGTEAFF.

V and J are TRBV6-5 and TRBJ1-2; TRBD1 agrees at 10 bases. This CDR3 has 14 residues. V trimming: 7 bases; J trimming: 4 bases; junction bases outside the gene matches: 6. CDR1 is MNHEY and CDR2 is SVGAGI in the germline V gene. The CDR3 nucleotides read TGTGCCAGCACCCGGGGACAGGGGATCTATGGCTACACCTTC. Translated, it gives CASTRGQGIYGYTF.

The chain links TRBV5-8 to TRBJ1-2; 8 bases are a match to TRBD1. The CDR3 loop spans 14 amino acids. Germline values: CDR1 SGHTS, CDR2 YDEGEE. The trim removed 4 bases at V and 4 bases at J, leaving 6 bases unmatched. CDR3 residues: CASSMPQGAYGYTF. The DNA of the CDR3 is TGTGCCAGCAGCATGCCCCAGGGGGCCTATGGCTACACCTTC.

J is TRBJ1-3 and V is TRBV6-5; D is unclear. This CDR3 contains 13 residues. Between the trimmed V and J ends, which lost 7 bases and 3 bases, there was a span of 10 bases. Germline assignment: CDR1 MNHEY and CDR2 SVGAGI. Here the CDR3 reads CASTVGVGNTIYF. Here the CDR3 DNA reads TGTGCCAGCACCGTCGGGGTTGGAAACACCATATATTTT.

The chain combines TRBV13 with TRBJ2-5, with D possibly TRBD2 on 7 matching bases. CDR1 and CDR2 (germline): PRHDT, FYEKMQ (reference sequence). V was clipped by 4 bases and J by 5 bases, with 14 bases between them. This CDR3 is built from 14 residues. The CDR3 bases are TGTGCCAGCAGCTCCCGGGGGGCCAGGGAGACCCAGTACTTC. This codes for CASSSRGARETQYF.

This clone was observed a handful of times. The V and J genes are TRBV2 and TRBJ2-2, with a weak D call TRBD1 (6 bases). V lost 4 bases and J lost 6, with 15 bases in between. Germline lookup yields CDR1 SNHLY and CDR2 FYNNEI. This CDR3 spans 15 amino acids. This CDR3 reads CASSGLGGPPGELFF. CDR3 in DNA: TGTGCCAGCAGTGGGCTAGGGGGTCCCCCCGGGGAGCTGTTTTTT.

In this sample, this clone turned up a few times. V is TRBV28 and J is TRBJ2-2; no firm D call. The CDR3 totals 13 residues. Germline CDR1 MDHEN, CDR2 SYDVKM. V was pared by 2 bases and J by 3 bases, with 4 bases between. The CDR3 coding sequence is TGTGCCAGCAGTTTAAGTTACACCGGGGAGCTGTTTTTT. The encoded protein is CASSLSYTGELFF.

In nucleotides, the CDR3 is TGTGCCAGCAGCCTCCGGGACAGGTACGAGCAGTACGTC. Translated: CASSLRDRYEQYV. This rearrangement joins TRBV11-2 to TRBJ2-7; 8 bases line up with TRBD1. Germline V gene data show CDR1 as SGHAT and CDR2 as FQNNGV. CDR3 length equals 13 residues. After removal of 5 bases from V and 4 bases from J, the junction contained 4 bases not matched to a gene.

This rearrangement joins TRBV28 to TRBJ1-2, with D maybe TRBD1 (5 bases). V was trimmed by 6 bases and J by 5 bases, leaving 16 bases between them. The germline V gene encodes CDR1 MDHEN and CDR2 SYDVKM. The length of the CDR3 is 14 residues. The CDR3: CASSPGAAWYGYTF. The CDR3 DNA sequence: TGTGCCAGCAGCCCCGGGGCTGCTTGGTATGGCTACACCTTC.